This TCR beta chain was sequenced during a study of human T cells and chemical hapten exposure. The overall study: The study traced per-sample TCR yield variation mainly to small differences in pooled library volumes.

Time point reported: pre-sensitization, week 0. The sample's treatment: therapeutic diphenylcyclopropenone sensitization with weekly scalp DPC. Donation of samples came from alopecia patients who were 18 to 70 years old and suitable for DPC. MiXCR was run by TCRdb on the RACE reads, yielding one entry per CDR3 protein. The table includes 300,000 to 450,000 distinct CDR3 sequences, approximately 5% detected once. V lost 6 bases and J lost 12, with 17 bases in between. From germline, CDR1 is SQVTM and CDR2 ANQGSEA. CDR3 length equals 12 residues. This clonotype was picked up many times. The sequence came from a young woman with alopecia areata. Some clones in this sample may be carry-over from other donors' samples. The chain recombines TRBV29-1 with TRBJ1-4; TRBD1 might be the D (6 bases). The sample consisted of whole blood, taken in connection with sensitization to the hapten diphenylcyclopropenone (DPC). The CDR3 sequence: CSVWTVAGELFF. CDR3 DNA: TGCAGCGTGTGGACAGTCGCAGGGGAACTGTTTTTT.